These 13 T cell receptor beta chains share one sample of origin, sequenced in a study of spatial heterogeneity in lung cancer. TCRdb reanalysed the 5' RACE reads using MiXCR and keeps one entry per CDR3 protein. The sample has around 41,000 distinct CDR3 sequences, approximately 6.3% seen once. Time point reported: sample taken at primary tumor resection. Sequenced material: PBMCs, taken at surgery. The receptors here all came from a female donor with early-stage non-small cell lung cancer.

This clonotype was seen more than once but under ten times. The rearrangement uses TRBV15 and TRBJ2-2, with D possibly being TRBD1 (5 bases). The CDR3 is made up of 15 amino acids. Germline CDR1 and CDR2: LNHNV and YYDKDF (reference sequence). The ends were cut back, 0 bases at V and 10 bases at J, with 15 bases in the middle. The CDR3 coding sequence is TGTGCCACCAGCAGAGATTTCAGGGCCTTCTCGGAGCTGTTTTTT. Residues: CATSRDFRAFSELFF.

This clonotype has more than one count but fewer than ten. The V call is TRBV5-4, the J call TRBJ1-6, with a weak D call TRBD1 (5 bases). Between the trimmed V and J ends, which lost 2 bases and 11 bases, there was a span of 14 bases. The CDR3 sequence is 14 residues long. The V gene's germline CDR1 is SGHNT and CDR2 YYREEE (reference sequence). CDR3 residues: CASSFGAQVTPLHF. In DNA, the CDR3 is TGTGCCAGCAGCTTTGGGGCGCAAGTTACACCCCTCCACTTT.

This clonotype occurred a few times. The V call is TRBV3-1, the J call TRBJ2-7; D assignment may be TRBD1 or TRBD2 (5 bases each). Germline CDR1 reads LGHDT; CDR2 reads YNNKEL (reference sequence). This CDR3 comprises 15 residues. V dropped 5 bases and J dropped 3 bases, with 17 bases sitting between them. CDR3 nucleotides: TGTGCCAGCAGCTCTCACGGAGTGGGGGACTACGAGCAGTACTTC. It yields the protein CASSSHGVGDYEQYF.

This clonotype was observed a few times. Here the CDR3 reads CSARDDRGRTDTQYF. CDR3 sequence (DNA): TGCAGTGCTAGAGATGACAGGGGGCGGACAGATACGCAGTATTTT. This chain joins TRBV20-1 and TRBJ2-3, with 10 bases lining up with TRBD1. There are 15 residues in the CDR3. Germline CDR1 DFQATT, CDR2 SNEGSKA (reference sequence). Losses at the gene ends were 0 bases for V and 3 bases for J; bases not matched to a gene: 3.

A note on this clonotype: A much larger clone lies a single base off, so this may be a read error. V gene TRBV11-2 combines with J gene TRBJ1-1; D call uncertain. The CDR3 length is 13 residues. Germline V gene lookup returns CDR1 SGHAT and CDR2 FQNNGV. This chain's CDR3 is CASRLDMNTEAFF. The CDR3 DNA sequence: TGTGCCAGCAGGTTAGATATGAACACTGAAGCTTTCTTT.

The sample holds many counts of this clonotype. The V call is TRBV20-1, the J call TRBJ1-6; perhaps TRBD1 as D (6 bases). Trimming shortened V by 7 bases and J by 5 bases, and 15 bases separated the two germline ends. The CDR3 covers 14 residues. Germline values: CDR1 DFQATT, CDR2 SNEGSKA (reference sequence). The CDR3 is CSVTRGAHNSPLHF. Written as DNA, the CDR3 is TGCAGTGTCACGCGGGGGGCTCATAATTCACCCCTCCACTTT.

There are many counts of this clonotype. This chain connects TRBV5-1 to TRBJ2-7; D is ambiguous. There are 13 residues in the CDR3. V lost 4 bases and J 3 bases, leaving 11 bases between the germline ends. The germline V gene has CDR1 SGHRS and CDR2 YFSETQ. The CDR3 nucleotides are TGCGCCAGCAGCATTGACGACTTCTACGAGCAGTACTTC. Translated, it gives CASSIDDFYEQYF.

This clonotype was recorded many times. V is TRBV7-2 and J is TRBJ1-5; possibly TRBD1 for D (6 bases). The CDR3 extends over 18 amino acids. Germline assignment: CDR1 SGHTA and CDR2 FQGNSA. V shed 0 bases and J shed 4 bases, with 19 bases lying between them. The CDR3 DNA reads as TGTGCCAGCAGCTTAGCCCCGTTAATGCAGGGGTGGAATCAGCCCCAGCATTTT. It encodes CASSLAPLMQGWNQPQHF.

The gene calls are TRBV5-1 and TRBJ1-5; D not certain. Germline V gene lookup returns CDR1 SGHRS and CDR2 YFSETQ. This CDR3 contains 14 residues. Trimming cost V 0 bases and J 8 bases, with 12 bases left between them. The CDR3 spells CASSLEAGTEPQHF. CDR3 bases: TGCGCCAGCAGCTTGGAGGCGGGCACGGAGCCCCAGCATTTT.

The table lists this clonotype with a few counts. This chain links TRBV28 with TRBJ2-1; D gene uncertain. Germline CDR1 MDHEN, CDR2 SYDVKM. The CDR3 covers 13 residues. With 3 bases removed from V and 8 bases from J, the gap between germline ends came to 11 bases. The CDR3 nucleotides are TGTGCCAGCAGTTTTGGCGACAAGGATGAGCAGTTCTTC. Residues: CASSFGDKDEQFF.

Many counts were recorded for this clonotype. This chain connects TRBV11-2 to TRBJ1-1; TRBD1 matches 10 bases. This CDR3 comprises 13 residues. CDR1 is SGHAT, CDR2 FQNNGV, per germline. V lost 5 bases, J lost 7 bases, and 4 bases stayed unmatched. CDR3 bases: TGTGCCAGCAGCCCCGACAGGGGGCGTGAAGCTTTCTTT. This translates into CASSPDRGREAFF.

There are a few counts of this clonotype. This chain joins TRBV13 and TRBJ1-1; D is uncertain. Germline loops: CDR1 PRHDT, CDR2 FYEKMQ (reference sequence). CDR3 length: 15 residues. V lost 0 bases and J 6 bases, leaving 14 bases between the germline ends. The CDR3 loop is CASSLGTRVIAEAFF. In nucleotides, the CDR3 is TGTGCCAGCAGCTTAGGAACGAGGGTAATCGCTGAAGCTTTCTTT.

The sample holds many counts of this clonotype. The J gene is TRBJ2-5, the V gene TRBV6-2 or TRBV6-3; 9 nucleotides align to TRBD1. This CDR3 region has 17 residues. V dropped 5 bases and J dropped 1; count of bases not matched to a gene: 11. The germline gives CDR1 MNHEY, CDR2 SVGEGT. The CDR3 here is CASSAPRTGALQETQYF. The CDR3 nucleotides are TGTGCCAGCAGTGCACCCCGGACAGGGGCCCTCCAAGAGACCCAGTACTTC.